These T cell receptor beta chains were read from a single sample in a study of naive and memory T cell subsets. TCRdb analysed the 5' RACE reads with MiXCR anew, one entry per CDR3 protein. The repertoire has about 62,000 distinct CDR3 sequences, 6.5% to 9% of them found once; the top ten carry 15% to 20%. The receptors come from a female donor in good health. The CDR3 runs from the conserved cysteine through the conserved F or W. Each record gives: clone size, J gene, V gene, D gene, CDR3 DNA, CDR3 protein. A D gene is named only where the DNA matches it firmly. Size is stated for part of the rows, as once, few or many counts, or as a class when the clone is expanded.

abundance: once
j_gene: TRBJ1-2
v_gene: TRBV28
d_gene: TRBD1
CDR3nt: TGTGCCAGCAGTCTCACAGGGGGTGACTATGGCTACACCTTC
CDR3aa: CASSLTGGDYGYTF

abundance: many
j_gene: TRBJ1-1
v_gene: TRBV5-1
d_gene: NA
CDR3nt: TGCGCCAGCAGCTTGAATAAGGGAGGTAGCACTGAAGCTTTCTTT
CDR3aa: CASSLNKGGSTEAFF

abundance: NA
j_gene: TRBJ2-1
v_gene: TRBV12-3/TRBV12-4
d_gene: NA
CDR3nt: TGTGCCAGCAGTTTAGATAGGCAGTTCAATGAGCAGTTCTTC
CDR3aa: CASSLDRQFNEQFF

abundance: many
j_gene: TRBJ1-1
v_gene: TRBV5-1
d_gene: TRBD1
CDR3nt: TGCGCCAGCAGCTTCGGACAGGGGGGGGGTGAAGCTTTCTTT
CDR3aa: CASSFGQGGGEAFF

abundance: few
j_gene: TRBJ2-2
v_gene: TRBV6-1
d_gene: NA
CDR3nt: TGTGCCAGCACCGGTTCGGCACCCACCGGGGAGCTGTTTTTT
CDR3aa: CASTGSAPTGELFF

abundance: many
j_gene: TRBJ1-5
v_gene: TRBV30
d_gene: NA
CDR3nt: TGTGCCTGGAGCCGGGGGAATCAGCCCCAGCATTTT
CDR3aa: CAWSRGNQPQHF

abundance: NA
j_gene: TRBJ2-7
v_gene: TRBV11-1
d_gene: NA
CDR3nt: TGTGCCAGCAGCTTATGGGCCACCTACGAGCAGTACTTC
CDR3aa: CASSLWATYEQYF

abundance: many
j_gene: TRBJ2-3
v_gene: TRBV5-1
d_gene: NA
CDR3nt: TGCGCCAGCAGCTTGGGGGCCCTTAGCACAGATACGCAGTATTTT
CDR3aa: CASSLGALSTDTQYF

abundance: many
j_gene: TRBJ1-2
v_gene: TRBV4-2
d_gene: NA
CDR3nt: TGTGCCAGCAGCCAAGAAGAGGGGGTCCATGGCTACACCTTC
CDR3aa: CASSQEEGVHGYTF

abundance: many
j_gene: TRBJ2-7
v_gene: TRBV28
d_gene: NA
CDR3nt: TGTGCCAGCAGTTTAACAACTCCGCGGTTCCAGTACTTC
CDR3aa: CASSLTTPRFQYF

abundance: few
j_gene: TRBJ2-5
v_gene: TRBV9
d_gene: NA
CDR3nt: TGTGCCAGCAGCGCCGATTTGTTAGAGACCCAGTACTTC
CDR3aa: CASSADLLETQYF

abundance: few
j_gene: TRBJ2-1
v_gene: TRBV5-8
d_gene: TRBD2
CDR3nt: TGTGCCAGCAGCTTGGTTAAAACTAGCGGGCGAGACTCCTACAATGAGCAGTTCTTC
CDR3aa: CASSLVKTSGRDSYNEQFF

abundance: few
j_gene: TRBJ1-2
v_gene: TRBV4-1
d_gene: TRBD1
CDR3nt: TGCGCCAGCAGCCAGCCGTCCCGGGACAGGGAACCTAACTATGGCTACACCTTC
CDR3aa: CASSQPSRDREPNYGYTF

abundance: NA
j_gene: TRBJ2-6
v_gene: TRBV12-3/TRBV12-4
d_gene: NA
CDR3nt: TGTGCCAGCAGTTCATCCAGCTCTGGGGCCAACGTCCTGACTTTC
CDR3aa: CASSSSSSGANVLTF

abundance: few
j_gene: TRBJ1-5
v_gene: TRBV27
d_gene: NA
CDR3nt: TGTGCCAGCAGTTTATATTTCGGGGATCAGCCCCAGCATTTT
CDR3aa: CASSLYFGDQPQHF

abundance: NA
j_gene: TRBJ2-3
v_gene: TRBV2
d_gene: NA
CDR3nt: TGTGCCAGCAGGGCCTTGGGACAAGCCACAGATACGCAGTATTTT
CDR3aa: CASRALGQATDTQYF

abundance: NA
j_gene: TRBJ1-2
v_gene: TRBV5-4
d_gene: NA
CDR3nt: TGTGCCAGCAGCTTGCAGGGACTGATCTATGGCTACACCTTC
CDR3aa: CASSLQGLIYGYTF

abundance: many
j_gene: TRBJ1-5
v_gene: TRBV20-1
d_gene: TRBD1
CDR3nt: TGCAGTGCTGGCGGACAGGGATTTCAGCCCCAGCATTTT
CDR3aa: CSAGGQGFQPQHF

abundance: NA
j_gene: TRBJ1-1
v_gene: TRBV12-3/TRBV12-4
d_gene: NA
CDR3nt: TGTGCCAGCAGTTTTCGGGGGTCGAACACTGAAGCTTTCTTT
CDR3aa: CASSFRGSNTEAFF

abundance: NA
j_gene: TRBJ2-7
v_gene: TRBV20-1
d_gene: NA
CDR3nt: TGCAGTGCCCTCCCAGGTTGGACCTACGAGCAGTACTTC
CDR3aa: CSALPGWTYEQYF

abundance: NA
j_gene: TRBJ2-7
v_gene: TRBV5-1
d_gene: TRBD2
CDR3nt: TGCGCCAGCAGCTTAAAGAAGGGGTCAATGGGGACTAGCGGGGCGAGCTCCTACGAGCAGTACTTC
CDR3aa: CASSLKKGSMGTSGASSYEQYF

abundance: many
j_gene: TRBJ2-5
v_gene: TRBV12-3/TRBV12-4
d_gene: TRBD1
CDR3nt: TGTGCCAGCAGTTATGGACAGGGGGGGACCCAGTACTTC
CDR3aa: CASSYGQGGTQYF

abundance: few
j_gene: TRBJ1-4
v_gene: TRBV28
d_gene: TRBD1
CDR3nt: TGTGCCAGCCAGCCGGGACAGCTAACAACTAATGAAAAACTGTTTTTT
CDR3aa: CASQPGQLTTNEKLFF

abundance: many
j_gene: TRBJ2-3
v_gene: TRBV24-1
d_gene: NA
CDR3nt: TGTGCCACCAGTGATGGCCAGTTCACAGATACGCAGTATTTT
CDR3aa: CATSDGQFTDTQYF

abundance: many
j_gene: TRBJ1-1
v_gene: TRBV29-1
d_gene: NA
CDR3nt: TGCAGCGTTGCTGGGGGGAACACTGAAGCTTTCTTT
CDR3aa: CSVAGGNTEAFF

abundance: few
j_gene: TRBJ2-3
v_gene: TRBV28
d_gene: NA
CDR3nt: TGTGCCGCAAGAGGGGGGGTGTTGGCGCTACGCACAGATACGCAGTATTTT
CDR3aa: CAARGGVLALRTDTQYF

abundance: NA
j_gene: TRBJ2-1
v_gene: TRBV6-1
d_gene: NA
CDR3nt: TGTGCCACACGCGGTGCCCAGAGACAGCTTACCTACAATGAGCAGTTCTTC
CDR3aa: CATRGAQRQLTYNEQFF

abundance: NA
j_gene: TRBJ1-2
v_gene: TRBV4-1
d_gene: TRBD1
CDR3nt: TGCGCCAGCAGCCAAGATCTAGGGACAGGGGAAGCTAACTATGGCTACACCTTC
CDR3aa: CASSQDLGTGEANYGYTF

abundance: few
j_gene: TRBJ2-1
v_gene: TRBV9
d_gene: TRBD2
CDR3nt: TGTGCCAGCACCCCTGGAAGCGGGAGGTTATACAATGAGCAGTTCTTC
CDR3aa: CASTPGSGRLYNEQFF

abundance: NA
j_gene: TRBJ1-5
v_gene: TRBV19
d_gene: TRBD1
CDR3nt: TGTGCCAGTAGTACTTGGGACAGTACACAGCCCCAGCATTTT
CDR3aa: CASSTWDSTQPQHF

abundance: NA
j_gene: TRBJ1-1
v_gene: TRBV5-4
d_gene: TRBD1
CDR3nt: TGTGCCAGCAGCTTGGCCGGGACAGGTCTTACGGGTGACACTGTAGCTTTCTTT
CDR3aa: CASSLAGTGLTGDTVAFF

abundance: few
j_gene: TRBJ1-1
v_gene: TRBV9
d_gene: TRBD1
CDR3nt: TGTGCCAGCAGCGCGACAGGGGGCACTGAAGCTTTCTTT
CDR3aa: CASSATGGTEAFF